Reported below is one T cell receptor (beta chain). The antigen is not known. This sample was taken from a study of T cells expressing NK-cell markers. The wider study: Researchers got TCR beta repertoires out of sorted CD3+CD56+NKG2C+, CD3+CD56+NKG2C- and CD3+CD56-NKG2C+ T cells. In the group of eight sequenced donors, seven were HCMV-seropositive and one was seronegative. Whole-study findings and limits: The CD3+CD56-NKG2C+ fraction of a handful of donors was also led by these clonotypes.

Production of TCR beta cDNA relied on 5'RACE template switching with UMIs. No DNA is given; TCRdb re-called the 5' RACE reads and lists each CDR3 protein once. The sample is made up of approximately 420,000 distinct CDR3 sequences, and the top ten hold around 10% of it. CDR3 length: 15 residues. Germline values: CDR1 WSHSY, CDR2 SAAADI. This TCR came from a woman between 45 and 60 years old in good health. Sequenced: blood T cells: a sorted CD56 or NKG2C T cell subset, CD4+ or CD8+ T cells, or bulk PBMC T cells (not recorded which). The chain carries TRBV10-2 and TRBJ1-1; TCRdb lists TRBD1, though no DNA is available to test this call. The CDR3 reads CASSESPQGPTEAFF.